These 9 T cell receptor beta chains were all obtained from the same sample, sequenced in a study of cytomegalovirus exposure and HLA in healthy donors. Primers included in the PCR were 60 Vbeta and 13 Jbeta primers. Clones were sequenced by immunoSEQ multiplex PCR, and TCRdb holds only the in-frame ones, with some missing. The data hold tens of thousands of clones, with more than 70% observed a single time. Specimen: PBMCs. These receptors were obtained from a woman aged 40 to 50 in good health and CMV-seropositive.

The rearrangement joins TRBV7-9 to TRBJ1-5; 7 bases are a match to TRBD1. The CDR3 length is 17 residues. V lost 0 bases to trimming and J lost 0 bases; unmatched junction nucleotides: 5. CDR1 and CDR2 (germline): SEHNR, FQNEAQ (reference sequence). For the CDR3, the DNA is TGTGCCAGCAGCTTAGCGGAAGGGGGCTTTAGCAATCAGCCCCAGCATTTT. It translates to CASSLAEGGFSNQPQHF. Combining the CDR3 with reference TRBV7-9 and TRBJ1-5 gives the whole variable domain DTGVSQNPRHKITKRGQNVTFRCDPISEHNRLYWYRQTLGQGPEFLTYFQNEAQLEKSRLLSDRFSAERPKGSFSTLEIQRTEQGDSAMYLCASSLAEGGFSNQPQHFGDGTRLSIL.

This sequence joins TRBV4-3 and TRBJ1-6; D is unresolved. In germline, CDR1 is LGHNA, CDR2 YSLEER. The length of the CDR3 is 16 residues. The V gene lost 0 bases and the J gene lost 9 bases, with 15 bases spanning the gap. CDR3 DNA sequence: TGCGCCAGCAGCCAAGATCGTGGGGAACTAGGTTCACCCCTCCACTTT. The encoded protein is CASSQDRGELGSPLHF.

The chain joins TRBV18 to TRBJ2-2; tentatively, D is TRBD1 (5 bases). Between the trimmed V and J ends, which lost 3 bases and 1 base, there was a span of 9 bases. There are 15 residues in the CDR3. Germline V gene data show CDR1 as KGHSH and CDR2 as LQKENI. As DNA, the CDR3 is TGTGCCAGCTCACCGGGCCAGGGGAACACCGGGGAGCTGTTTTTT. Translating it yields CASSPGQGNTGELFF.

The V and J genes are TRBV10-3 and TRBJ2-2; 10 positions agree with TRBD1. The CDR3 extends over 17 amino acids. Unmatched junction bases numbered 9, after V lost 7 bases and J lost 1 base. CDR1 and CDR2 from the germline V gene are ENHRY and SYGVKD. CDR3 in DNA: TGTGCCATCACTCGAGGGGGGACAGGGGAGAACACCGGGGAGCTGTTTTTT. It yields the protein CAITRGGTGENTGELFF.

The chain recombines TRBV5-4 with TRBJ2-7, with unresolved D. With 1 base removed from V and 2 bases from J, the gap between germline ends came to 10 bases. The CDR3 is 14 amino acids. Germline V gene data show CDR1 as SGHNT and CDR2 as YYREEE (reference sequence). For the CDR3, the DNA is TGTGCCAGCAGCTTGAATCCAGGAACCTACGAGCAGTACTTC. It encodes CASSLNPGTYEQYF.

This rearrangement joins TRBV13 to TRBJ2-1, with TRBD2 identical over 7 bases. The V gene end was trimmed by 5 bases and the J gene end by 13 bases; junction bases not matched to a gene: 5. The CDR3 has 11 amino acids. The germline V gene has CDR1 PRHDT and CDR2 FYEKMQ (reference sequence). Written as DNA, the CDR3 is TGTGCCAGCAGCGGGGGGGAGGCCCAGTTCTTC. This sequence encodes CASSGGEAQFF.

The rearrangement uses TRBV11-2 and TRBJ2-3; 10 nucleotides align to TRBD1. The V gene's germline CDR1 is SGHAT and CDR2 FQNNGV. This CDR3 comprises 15 residues. The ends lost 1 base at V and 3 bases at J; junction bases unmatched: 1. The CDR3 sequence is CASSLGTGGTDTQYF. The CDR3 bases are TGTGCCAGCAGCTTAGGGACAGGGGGTACAGATACGCAGTATTTT.

This clone is a singleton in its sample. The chain is built from TRBV6-6 and TRBJ2-7; no firm D call. Germline CDR1 is MNHNY and CDR2 is SVGAGI (reference sequence). The CDR3 sequence is 13 residues long. V lost 2 bases and J lost 4, with 9 bases in between. The CDR3 coding sequence is TGTGCCAGCAGTTACGAAGCCCCATACGAGCAGTACTTC. Its translation is CASSYEAPYEQYF.

This clone showed up just once. The gene calls are TRBV5-1 and TRBJ2-5; perhaps TRBD1 as D (8 bases). V lost 4 bases and J lost 11, with 18 bases in between. The CDR3 contains 13 residues. CDR1 and CDR2 from the germline V gene are SGHRS and YFSETQ. CDR3 in DNA: TGCGCCAGCAGCCTGGACAGGGAGGGGGAGCAGTACTTC. Translating it yields CASSLDREGEQYF. Filled out from reference TRBV5-1 and TRBJ2-5, the complete variable domain reads KAGVTQTPRYLIKTRGQQVTLSCSPISGHRSVSWYQQTPGQGLQFLFEYFSETQRNKGNFPGRFSGRQFSNSRSEMNVSTLELGDSALYLCASSLDREGEQYFGPGTRLLVL.